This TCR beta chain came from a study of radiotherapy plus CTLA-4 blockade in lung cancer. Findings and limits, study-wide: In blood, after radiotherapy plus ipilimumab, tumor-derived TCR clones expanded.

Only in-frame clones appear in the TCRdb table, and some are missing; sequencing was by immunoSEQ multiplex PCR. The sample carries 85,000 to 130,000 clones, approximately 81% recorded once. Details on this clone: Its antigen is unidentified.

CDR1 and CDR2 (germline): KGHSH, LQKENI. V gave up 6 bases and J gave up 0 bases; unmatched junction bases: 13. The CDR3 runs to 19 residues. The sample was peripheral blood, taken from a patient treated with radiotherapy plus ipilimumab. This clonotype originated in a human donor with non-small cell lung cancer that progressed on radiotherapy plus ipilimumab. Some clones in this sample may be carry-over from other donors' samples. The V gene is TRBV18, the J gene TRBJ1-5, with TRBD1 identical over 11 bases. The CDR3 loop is CASSRDRDRGGLSNQPQHF. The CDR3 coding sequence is TGTGCCAGCTCCCGTGACCGGGACAGGGGGGGGCTTAGCAATCAGCCCCAGCATTTT. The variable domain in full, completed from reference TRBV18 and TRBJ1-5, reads NAGVMQNPRHLVRRRGQEARLRCSPMKGHSHVYWYRQLPEEGLKFMVYLQKENIIDESGMPKERFSAEFPKEGPSILRIQQVVRGDSAAYFCASSRDRDRGGLSNQPQHFGDGTRLSIL.